These 15 T cell receptor beta chains were all obtained from the same sample, sequenced in a study of blood T cells in healthy people across ages. Then a second PCR, running about 6 to 12 cycles, was carried out with a sample-barcoded 5' primer and a J-beta primer mix. TCRdb passed the 5' RACE reads through MiXCR, listing each CDR3 protein once. Of more than 650,000 distinct CDR3 sequences detected, 20% to 25% appear once; the ten largest clones hold around 21%. Material: blood. Source of these receptors: a man aged 65 to 79 in good health.

This clonotype was counted many times. The CDR3 loop is CASSFPPGSIGDTQYF. The CDR3 region has the DNA TGTGCCAGCAGCTTTCCGCCGGGATCCATTGGAGATACGCAGTATTTT. V gene TRBV7-9 combines with J gene TRBJ2-3; perhaps TRBD2 as D (5 bases). CDR3 size: 16 residues. CDR1 is SEHNR and CDR2 is FQNEAQ in the germline V gene (reference sequence). Trimming removed 3 bases at V and 5 bases at J, with 18 bases between.

This rearrangement joins TRBV6-5 to TRBJ2-1; 8 bases map to TRBD2. In germline, CDR1 is MNHEY, CDR2 SVGAGI. With 3 bases clipped from V and 12 bases from J, the junction kept 13 bases outside the gene matches. The CDR3 has 15 amino acids. The CDR3 loop reads CASSYKGRGVGRQFF. The CDR3 bases are TGTGCCAGCAGTTATAAGGGGCGGGGGGTTGGGCGGCAGTTCTTC.

This clonotype was seen a handful of times. The chain carries TRBV19 and TRBJ2-1; D unresolved. CDR1 is LNHDA and CDR2 is SQIVND in the germline V gene (reference sequence). Trimming removed 4 bases from V and 2 bases from J, with 15 bases in between. There are 16 residues in the CDR3. The CDR3 sequence is CASSTPASLPYNEQFF. DNA of the CDR3: TGTGCCAGTAGTACCCCAGCTAGTCTCCCCTACAATGAGCAGTTCTTC. Variable domain in full (rest from reference TRBV19 and TRBJ2-1): DGGITQSPKYLFRKEGQNVTLSCEQNLNHDAMYWYRQDPGQGLRLIYYSQIVNDFQKGDIAEGYSVSREKKESFPLTVTSAQKNPTAFYLCASSTPASLPYNEQFFGPGTRLTVL.

The chain links TRBV20-1 to TRBJ2-1, with a possible D match to TRBD2 (5 bases). Germline values: CDR1 DFQATT, CDR2 SNEGSKA (reference sequence). Trimming removed 6 bases from V and 4 bases from J, with 19 bases in between. CDR3 length equals 15 residues. The CDR3 DNA follows: TGCAGTGCGGCCCCTGGGATCGGGAAATACAATGAGCAGTTCTTC. This sequence encodes CSAAPGIGKYNEQFF.

This clonotype has only a few counts. This chain uses TRBV5-6 with TRBJ1-5; 10 positions agree with TRBD1. Germline V gene lookup returns CDR1 SGHDT and CDR2 YYEEEE. The ends lost 0 bases at V and 4 bases at J; junction bases unmatched: 7. CDR3 length: 17 amino acids. In DNA, the CDR3 is TGTGCCAGCAGCTTGGCCGGGACAGGGGAGAGAAATCAGCCCCAGCATTTT. Translated: CASSLAGTGERNQPQHF.

The chain joins TRBV28 to TRBJ2-1; weak D call: TRBD2 (6 bases). The J call may not be correct, given that the DNA end is closer to TRBJ2-5. Germline CDR1 is MDHEN and CDR2 is SYDVKM. This CDR3 is built from 15 residues. In DNA form, the CDR3 reads TGTGCCAGCAGTTTAGGAGGGTCGAGGGCGGAGACCCAGTACTTC. It translates to CASSLGGSRAETQYF.

As DNA, the CDR3 is TGTGCCAGCTCACCCCCAGGCTCCAACAGATACGAGCAGTACTTC. This encodes CASSPPGSNRYEQYF. This chain connects TRBV18 to TRBJ2-7; D is ambiguous. This CDR3 comprises 15 residues. Germline-derived CDR1 and CDR2 are KGHSH and LQKENI. Trimming left V 3 bases short and J 4 bases short, with 16 bases between. Complete variable domain (other parts from reference TRBV18 and TRBJ2-7): NAGVMQNPRHLVRRRGQEARLRCSPMKGHSHVYWYRQLPEEGLKFMVYLQKENIIDESGMPKERFSAEFPKEGPSILRIQQVVRGDSAAYFCASSPPGSNRYEQYFGPGTRLTVT.

This chain joins TRBV12-3 or TRBV12-4 and TRBJ2-5; 10 nucleotides align to TRBD1. The CDR3 consists of 15 residues. V was clipped by 6 bases and J by 4 bases; unmatched bases: 8. The CDR3 is CASSKDRGLGETQYF. DNA of the CDR3: TGTGCCAGCAGCAAAGACAGGGGGCTAGGAGAGACCCAGTACTTC.

This clonotype occurred many times. The V call is TRBV20-1, the J call TRBJ1-6; perhaps TRBD1 as D (5 bases). Trimming cost V 1 base and J 12 bases, with 22 bases left between them. Germline CDR1 is DFQATT and CDR2 is SNEGSKA (reference sequence). This CDR3 contains 16 residues. The CDR3 DNA follows: TGCAGTGCTAGAGTGGATGTGGGGACCCGGGGTCAACCCCTCCACTTT. Protein product: CSARVDVGTRGQPLHF.

This clonotype was counted ten times or more. The gene calls are TRBV20-1 and TRBJ2-1, with 11 bases aligning to TRBD2. J was trimmed by 7 bases and V by 0 bases; bases with no gene match: 5. Germline assignment: CDR1 DFQATT and CDR2 SNEGSKA (reference sequence). The CDR3 is made up of 15 amino acids. CDR3 coding DNA: TGCAGTGCTAGAGATCGACTAGCGGGACGGAATGAGCAGTTCTTC. This translates into CSARDRLAGRNEQFF.

This clonotype was seen repeatedly, ten times or more. One junction end does not reproduce the germline sequence, and a read error may be involved. V and J are TRBV5-1 and TRBJ1-2; 7 nucleotides agree with TRBD1. Germline V CDR1 and CDR2: SGHRS, YFSETQ. CDR3 length: 15 amino acids. The CDR3 DNA reads TGCGCCAGCACCTTGGGTGGACAGGACTTCTATGGCTACACCTTC. Protein product: CASTLGGQDFYGYTF.

The J gene is TRBJ2-1, the V gene TRBV6-2 or TRBV6-3; 9 bases fit TRBD2. CDR3 size: 15 residues. J was trimmed by 4 bases and V by 7 bases; bases with no gene match: 8. Germline assignment: CDR1 MNHEY and CDR2 SVGEGT. CDR3 amino acids: CASNFSGRRYNEQFF. Here the CDR3 DNA reads TGTGCCAGCAATTTTAGCGGGAGAAGGTACAATGAGCAGTTCTTC.

The chain combines TRBV24-1 with TRBJ2-7; the D is unclear. The V gene lost 4 bases and the J gene lost 3 bases, with 6 bases spanning the gap. The CDR3 spans 12 residues. CDR1 is KGHDR and CDR2 is SFDVKD in the germline V gene. CDR3: CATSDRDYEQYF. CDR3 DNA sequence: TGTGCCACCAGTGACCGAGACTACGAGCAGTACTTC.

This clonotype was seen a handful of times. V usage is TRBV12-3 or TRBV12-4 and J usage is TRBJ1-1; no firm D call. With 3 bases removed from V and 4 bases from J, the gap between germline ends came to 9 bases. The CDR3 sequence is 13 residues long. The chain's CDR3 is CASSFPGSTEAFF. Written as DNA, the CDR3 is TGTGCCAGCAGTTTCCCCGGATCCACTGAAGCTTTCTTT.

This clonotype appeared a few times. The chain recombines TRBV20-1 with TRBJ1-2; 10 bases line up with TRBD1. Germline loops: CDR1 DFQATT, CDR2 SNEGSKA (reference sequence). The CDR3 is 15 residues long. Germline trimming cut 4 bases from V and 5 bases from J; bases unmatched to any gene: 10. The CDR3 nucleotides read TGCAGTGCTATAGCCGGGACAGGGGCGGAATATGGCTACACCTTC. Protein sequence: CSAIAGTGAEYGYTF.